Detailed here is one T cell receptor (beta chain). As yet, its antigen is unknown. Clones were sequenced by immunoSEQ multiplex PCR, and TCRdb holds only the in-frame ones, with some missing. The data contain some 180,000 clones, roughly 91% of them singletons. This specimen comes from a study of T cell responses to AZD1222 COVID-19 vaccine. V was pared by 1 base and J by 6 bases, with 16 bases between. This CDR3 region has 15 residues. Germline V gene lookup returns CDR1 SGHVS and CDR2 FQNEAQ. Study results and caveats: Only after the peak T cell response were repertoires sampled.

The chain carries TRBV7-8 and TRBJ2-7; D not certain. The TCR originated in an adult who received the AZD1222 COVID-19 vaccine. The specimen comprised peripheral blood, sampled 28 days after the second AZD1222 dose. CDR3 protein: CASSLVRARQGEQYF. The CDR3 region has the DNA TGTGCCAGCAGCTTAGTACGGGCTCGGCAAGGCGAGCAGTACTTC.